Presented here are 23 T cell receptor beta chains from one specimen sequenced in a study of T cells in Graves' hyperthyroidism and ophthalmopathy. RNA transcripts yielded amplified TCR beta CDR3 regions. HTBI primers drove first-round RT-PCR of the TCR CDR3. Via MiXCR, TCRdb re-called the multiplex PCR reads, giving one row per CDR3 protein. Here the sample spans around 600,000 distinct CDR3 sequences, roughly 15% being singletons. Sequenced: blood. All receptors come from a woman aged 50 to 60 with Graves' ophthalmopathy.

Note on this clonotype: One end of the junction is discordant with germline, which a read error may explain. The CDR3 DNA sequence: TGCGCCAGCAGCGGCGGACAGGGGGTTTTGGAGCCTGAAGCTTTCTTT. Its protein product is CASSGGQGVLEPEAFF. The chain has TRBV2 and TRBJ1-1, with TRBD1 identical over 10 bases. The CDR3 length is 16 residues. The germline CDR1 and CDR2 sequences are SNHLY and FYNNEI.

This clonotype was seen at least ten times. The rearrangement uses TRBV28 and TRBJ2-3, with D unclear. The CDR3 contains 14 residues. Trimming pared 5 bases from V and 5 bases from J, leaving 14 bases between. Germline V gives CDR1 MDHEN, CDR2 SYDVKM. In nucleotides, the CDR3 is TGTGCCAGCAGTCGCGGACCTCTGGGAGATACGCAGTATTTT. Its protein is CASSRGPLGDTQYF. Full variable domain (missing parts from reference TRBV28 and TRBJ2-3): DVKVTQSSRYLVKRTGEKVFLECVQDMDHENMFWYRQDPGLGLRLIYFSYDVKMKEKGDIPEGYSVSREKKERFSLILESASTNQTSMYLCASSRGPLGDTQYFGPGTRLTVL.

Many counts were recorded for this clonotype. The genes are TRBV28 and TRBJ2-7; D might be TRBD1 or TRBD2, each matching 5 bases. The CDR3 has 15 residues. V dropped 6 bases and J dropped 0 bases, with 15 bases sitting between them. The germline V gene has CDR1 MDHEN and CDR2 SYDVKM. The DNA for the CDR3 is TGTGCCAGCAGATCTCCGGGACGGAGCTCCTACGAGCAGTACTTC. Translating it yields CASRSPGRSSYEQYF.

The genes are TRBV5-6 and TRBJ2-1, with a weak D call TRBD2 (6 bases). CDR3 length: 17 amino acids. V was clipped by 1 base and J by 0 bases, with 14 bases between them. Germline CDR1 reads SGHDT; CDR2 reads YYEEEE. The chain's CDR3 is CASSLLRDSSSYNEQFF. The CDR3 region has the DNA TGTGCCAGCAGCTTGCTTCGGGACTCGAGCTCCTACAATGAGCAGTTCTTC.

This clonotype came up many times. J is TRBJ1-1 and V is TRBV11-2, with D perhaps TRBD1 (6 bases). This CDR3 has 17 residues. Germline values: CDR1 SGHAT, CDR2 FQNNGV. The V gene lost 2 bases and the J gene lost 0 bases, with 16 bases spanning the gap. CDR3 in DNA: TGTGCCAGCAGCTTACTTGTCAGGGGAAACGTGAACACTGAAGCTTTCTTT. Its translation: CASSLLVRGNVNTEAFF.

This clonotype occurred a few times. This chain connects TRBV9 to TRBJ2-5; 9 bases match TRBD2. The CDR3 runs to 14 residues. The germline gives CDR1 SGDLS, CDR2 YYNGEE. The ends lost 5 bases at V and 4 bases at J; junction bases unmatched: 6. The CDR3 DNA reads as TGTGCCAGCAGTAGCGGGAGTTTTTCAGAGACCCAGTACTTC. It specifies CASSSGSFSETQYF. Based on the CDR3 plus reference TRBV9 and TRBJ2-5, the full variable domain is DSGVTQTPKHLITATGQRVTLRCSPRSGDLSVYWYQQSLDQGLQFLIQYYNGEERAKGNILERFSAQQFPDLHSELNLSSLELGDSALYFCASSSGSFSETQYFGPGTRLLVL.

Only a few counts were recorded for this clonotype. J is TRBJ1-6 and V is TRBV25-1; TRBD1 matches at 9 bases. Trimming cost V 5 bases and J 7 bases; bases outside gene matches: 12. Germline V gene lookup returns CDR1 MGHDK and CDR2 SYGVNS. The CDR3 totals 17 residues. CDR3 nucleotide sequence: TGTGCCAGCAGTCAAACCGGGACAGGGCGGCGGAATTCACCCCTCCACTTT. Protein product: CASSQTGTGRRNSPLHF.

This clonotype was counted ten times or more. The chain has TRBV30 and TRBJ2-1; D is unresolved. The V end was cut by 5 bases, the J end by 9 bases, with 8 bases between. The germline V gene has CDR1 GTSNPN and CDR2 SVGIG (reference sequence). CDR3 length equals 10 residues. CDR3 sequence: CAWDWGEQFF. The CDR3 DNA reads TGTGCCTGGGATTGGGGTGAGCAGTTCTTC.

The gene calls are TRBV4-3 and TRBJ1-2; D possibly corresponds to TRBD1 (5 bases). The CDR3 has 14 residues. Germline CDR1 reads LGHNA; CDR2 reads YSLEER. The V and J ends lost 0 bases and 4 bases respectively, with 9 bases between them. This CDR3 is CASSQDRQRYGYTF. Here the CDR3 DNA reads TGCGCCAGCAGCCAAGATCGACAGCGCTATGGCTACACCTTC.

This clonotype has ten or more counts. The gene calls are TRBV9 and TRBJ2-7, with 7 positions matching TRBD2. Germline CDR1 reads SGDLS; CDR2 reads YYNGEE. Trimming at V came to 0 bases and at J to 3 bases, leaving 3 bases not matched to a gene. The CDR3 totals 14 residues. CDR3 coding DNA: TGTGCCAGCAGCGTAGGGGAGGGAGTCTACGAGCAGTACTTC. Its protein is CASSVGEGVYEQYF.

This clonotype was seen more than once but under ten times. V is TRBV20-1 and J is TRBJ2-2; 15 bases align to TRBD2. The CDR3 sequence is 18 residues long. CDR1 is DFQATT and CDR2 is SNEGSKA in the germline V gene (reference sequence). V trimming: 6 bases; J trimming: 3 bases; junction bases outside the gene matches: 11. The CDR3 bases are TGCAGTGCCCCTAACCCGGGACTAGCGGGAGGACACACCGGGGAGCTGTTTTTT. This translates into CSAPNPGLAGGHTGELFF.

The chain employs TRBV6-4 and TRBJ2-4; TRBD2 matches at 8 bases. This CDR3 has 16 residues. V dropped 6 bases and J dropped 1; count of bases not matched to a gene: 8. CDR1 is MRHNA, CDR2 SNTAGT, per germline. For the CDR3, the DNA is TGTGCCAGCAGGGAAAGGCGGGAGGCCGCCAAAAACATTCAGTACTTC. Its protein is CASRERREAAKNIQYF.

This clonotype was detected many times. This sequence joins TRBV6-5 and TRBJ1-5; D is perhaps TRBD1 (5 bases). With 3 bases removed from V and 4 bases from J, the gap between germline ends came to 16 bases. CDR3 length equals 16 residues. Germline lookup yields CDR1 MNHEY and CDR2 SVGAGI. The CDR3 DNA is TGTGCCAGCAGTTATGGGGCAGGAGACCCAAATCAGCCCCAGCATTTT. Translated, it gives CASSYGAGDPNQPQHF.

This clonotype occurred many times. V usage is TRBV28 and J usage is TRBJ2-7, with TRBD2 identical over 9 bases. V shed 5 bases and J 3 bases; nucleotides not matched to a gene: 8. The CDR3 consists of 15 residues. Germline CDR1 is MDHEN and CDR2 is SYDVKM. The CDR3 here is CASSGISGRFYEQYF. For the CDR3, the DNA is TGTGCCAGCAGTGGGATTAGCGGGAGATTCTACGAGCAGTACTTC.

This clonotype showed up many times. CDR3 sequence: CASSSQGGQDEKLFF. CDR3 coding DNA: TGTGCCAGCTCAAGCCAGGGTGGTCAGGATGAAAAACTGTTTTTT. J is TRBJ1-4 and V is TRBV18, with a weak D call TRBD1 (5 bases). The CDR3 sequence is 15 residues long. The germline V gene encodes CDR1 KGHSH and CDR2 LQKENI. V shed 5 bases and J shed 6 bases, with 16 bases lying between them. Together with reference TRBV18 and TRBJ1-4, the CDR3 gives the full variable domain: NAGVMQNPRHLVRRRGQEARLRCSPMKGHSHVYWYRQLPEEGLKFMVYLQKENIIDESGMPKERFSAEFPKEGPSILRIQQVVRGDSAAYFCASSSQGGQDEKLFFGSGTQLSVL.

V is TRBV20-1 and J is TRBJ2-1; tentatively, D is TRBD2 (6 bases). The germline gives CDR1 DFQATT, CDR2 SNEGSKA (reference sequence). Trimming pared 8 bases from V and 3 bases from J, leaving 23 bases between. The CDR3 sequence is 16 residues long. CDR3 amino acids: CSPARVGRDLYNEQFF. The DNA for the CDR3 is TGCAGTCCTGCTAGAGTCGGGCGGGACCTCTACAATGAGCAGTTCTTC.

This clonotype has a count of ten or more. J is TRBJ1-5 and V is TRBV20-1; D is ambiguous. Germline V gene data show CDR1 as DFQATT and CDR2 as SNEGSKA (reference sequence). The CDR3 has 14 amino acids. V lost 3 bases and J lost 3, with 12 bases in between. Here the CDR3 reads CSASQQADNQPQHF. As DNA, the CDR3 is TGCAGTGCTAGCCAGCAGGCGGACAATCAGCCCCAGCATTTT.

This clonotype was seen ten or more times. The rearrangement links TRBV5-1 to TRBJ2-3; D remains unclear. V was trimmed by 4 bases and J by 2 bases, leaving 5 bases between them. The CDR3 extends over 12 amino acids. The germline gives CDR1 SGHRS, CDR2 YFSETQ. The DNA of the CDR3 is TGCGCCAGCAGCCCTTACACAGATACGCAGTATTTT. Its protein is CASSPYTDTQYF.

This clonotype was counted at least ten times. V and J are TRBV20-1 and TRBJ2-1; tentatively, D is TRBD1 (5 bases). V was clipped by 7 bases and J by 5 bases, with 21 bases between them. The CDR3 contains 15 residues. CDR1 and CDR2 (germline): DFQATT, SNEGSKA (reference sequence). The CDR3: CSVMRWQGAHNEQFF. Written as DNA, the CDR3 is TGCAGTGTAATGAGGTGGCAAGGGGCCCACAATGAGCAGTTCTTC.

Of note for this clonotype: Compared with germline, one end of the junction differs, possibly owing to a read error. The rearrangement links TRBV5-1 to TRBJ2-3; 8 nucleotides align to TRBD2. The CDR3 is 14 residues long. CDR1 is SGHRS and CDR2 is YFSETQ in the germline V gene. The chain's CDR3 is CASSFGSGTDKQYF. The DNA of the CDR3 is TGCGCCAGCAGCTTTGGTAGCGGGACGGATAAGCAGTATTTT.

In regard to this clonotype: With a much larger clone just one base away, this may be a read error. The CDR3 DNA sequence: TGTGCCATCAGTGAACTGAACACCGGGGAGCTGTTTTTT. It yields the protein CAISELNTGELFF. The chain combines TRBV10-3 with TRBJ2-2; D unresolved. Looked up from germline, CDR1 is ENHRY and CDR2 is SYGVKD. The germline V and J ends were trimmed by 3 bases and 1 base, with 3 bases remaining between them. The CDR3 sequence is 13 residues long.

This clonotype occurred many times. The chain is built from TRBV2 and TRBJ2-7; perhaps D is TRBD1 or TRBD2 (5 bases each). CDR3 size: 14 residues. The germline CDR1 and CDR2 sequences are SNHLY and FYNNEI. V gave up 6 bases and J gave up 6 bases, with 18 bases separating them. CDR3 sequence (DNA): TGTGCCAGCAGCCAATGGGACCCGATGGGCGAGCAGTACTTC. Its translation: CASSQWDPMGEQYF.

This clonotype was recorded at least ten times. The chain carries TRBV5-1 and TRBJ2-3, with 8 nucleotides matching TRBD2. Looked up from germline, CDR1 is SGHRS and CDR2 is YFSETQ. The length of the CDR3 is 16 residues. V lost 2 bases to trimming and J lost 2 bases; unmatched junction nucleotides: 7. DNA of the CDR3: TGCGCCAGCAGCTTCTATTCGGGACTAGACACAGATACGCAGTATTTT. Residues: CASSFYSGLDTDTQYF.